This record covers a single TCR beta chain. Its antigen is undetermined. Repertoires were generated with immunoSEQ multiplex PCR, while TCRdb's copy carries only in-frame clones and drops some. The repertoire consists of approximately 110,000 clones, with approximately 85% occurring once and the leading ten covering approximately 6.6%. The source of the sample is a study of T cell responses to AZD1222 COVID-19 vaccine. Study-wide findings and caveats: Spike-specific TCR breadth rose after two AZD1222 doses, and depth rose as well. The donor group comprised mostly white British people and more females; the analysis possibly underestimated clonal diversity. In all cases, repertoires were sampled only after the peak T cell response.

The CDR3 runs 15 residues. The specimen comprised peripheral blood, sampled on day 0 of AZD1222 vaccination. V and J are TRBV21-1 and TRBJ2-7; TRBD1 is the table's D call, not checked against the DNA. TRBV21-1 is reported as a pseudogene. The receptor was derived from an adult in good health. In DNA form, the CDR3 reads TGTGCCAGCAGCAAAGGTGCCGACAGGGGCTACGAGCAGTACTTC. This codes for CASSKGADRGYEQYF.